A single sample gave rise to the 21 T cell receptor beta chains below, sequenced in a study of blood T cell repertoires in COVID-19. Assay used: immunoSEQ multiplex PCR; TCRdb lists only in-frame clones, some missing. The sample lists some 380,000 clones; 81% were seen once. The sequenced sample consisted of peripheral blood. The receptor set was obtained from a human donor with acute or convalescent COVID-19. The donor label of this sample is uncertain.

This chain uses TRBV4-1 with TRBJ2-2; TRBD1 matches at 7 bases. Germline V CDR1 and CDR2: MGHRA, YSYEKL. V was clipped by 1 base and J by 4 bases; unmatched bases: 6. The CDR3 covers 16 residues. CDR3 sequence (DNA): TGCGCCAGCAGCCAAGGCTTGGCAGGGGGCACCGGGGAGCTGTTTTTT. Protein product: CASSQGLAGGTGELFF.

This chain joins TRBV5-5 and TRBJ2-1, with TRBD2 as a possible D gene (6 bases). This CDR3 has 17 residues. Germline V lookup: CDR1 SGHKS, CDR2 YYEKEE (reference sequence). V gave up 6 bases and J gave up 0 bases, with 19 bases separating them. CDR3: CASTPLNGRRSYNEQFF. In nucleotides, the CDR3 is TGTGCCAGCACCCCATTAAACGGGAGACGCTCCTACAATGAGCAGTTCTTC.

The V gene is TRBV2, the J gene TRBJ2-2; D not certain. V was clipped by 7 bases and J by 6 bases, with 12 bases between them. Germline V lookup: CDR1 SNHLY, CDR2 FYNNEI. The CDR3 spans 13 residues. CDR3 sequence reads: CASNLLQSGELFF. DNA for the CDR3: TGTGCCAGCAACCTTCTTCAGTCCGGGGAGCTGTTTTTT.

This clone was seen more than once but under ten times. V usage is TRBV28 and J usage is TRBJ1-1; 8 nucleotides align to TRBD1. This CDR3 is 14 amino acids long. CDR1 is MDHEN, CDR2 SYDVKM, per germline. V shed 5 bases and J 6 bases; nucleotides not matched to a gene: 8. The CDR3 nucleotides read TGTGCCAGCAGTCTCAGGACAGGGAAGTCTGAAGCTTTCTTT. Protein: CASSLRTGKSEAFF.

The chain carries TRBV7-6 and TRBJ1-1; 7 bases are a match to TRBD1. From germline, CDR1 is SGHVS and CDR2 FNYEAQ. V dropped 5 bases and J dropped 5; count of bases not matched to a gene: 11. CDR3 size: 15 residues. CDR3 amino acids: CASSLGQAPPTEAFF. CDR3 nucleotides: TGTGCCAGCAGCCTTGGACAGGCCCCCCCTACTGAAGCTTTCTTT. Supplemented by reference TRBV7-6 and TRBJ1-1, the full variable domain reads GAGVSQSPRYKVTKRGQDVALRCDPISGHVSLYWYRQALGQGPEFLTYFNYEAQQDKSGLPNDRFSAERPEGSISTLTIQRTEQRDSAMYRCASSLGQAPPTEAFFGQGTRLTVV.

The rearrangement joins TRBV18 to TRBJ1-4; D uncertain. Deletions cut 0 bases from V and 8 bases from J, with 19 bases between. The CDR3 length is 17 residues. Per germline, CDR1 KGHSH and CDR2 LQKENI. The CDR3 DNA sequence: TGTGCCAGCTCACCACCAGTCTCAGGAAACCGAGGGGAAAAACTGTTTTTT. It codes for CASSPPVSGNRGEKLFF.

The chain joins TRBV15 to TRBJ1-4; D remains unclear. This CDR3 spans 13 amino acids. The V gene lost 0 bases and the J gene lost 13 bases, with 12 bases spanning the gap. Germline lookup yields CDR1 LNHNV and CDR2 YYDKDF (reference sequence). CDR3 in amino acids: CATSRERGVSLFF. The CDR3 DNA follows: TGTGCCACCAGCAGAGAGCGCGGGGTCTCACTGTTTTTT.

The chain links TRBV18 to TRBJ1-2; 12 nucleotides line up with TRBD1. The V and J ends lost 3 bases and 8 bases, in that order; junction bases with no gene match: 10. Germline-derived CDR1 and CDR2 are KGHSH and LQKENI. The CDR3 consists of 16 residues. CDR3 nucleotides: TGTGCCAGCTCACCCGGGACAGGGGGCGCTTCTGGAGGCTACACCTTC. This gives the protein CASSPGTGGASGGYTF.

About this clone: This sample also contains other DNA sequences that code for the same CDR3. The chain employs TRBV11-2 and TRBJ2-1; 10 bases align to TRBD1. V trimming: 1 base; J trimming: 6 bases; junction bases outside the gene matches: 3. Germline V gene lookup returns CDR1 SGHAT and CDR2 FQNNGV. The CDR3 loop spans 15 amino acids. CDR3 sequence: CASSLGGTGVNEQFF. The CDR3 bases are TGTGCCAGCAGCTTAGGGGGGACAGGGGTCAATGAGCAGTTCTTC.

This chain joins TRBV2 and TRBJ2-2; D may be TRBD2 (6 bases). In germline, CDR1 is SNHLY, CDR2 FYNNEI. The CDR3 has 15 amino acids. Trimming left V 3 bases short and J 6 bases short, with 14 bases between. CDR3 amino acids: CASSDPGRSPGELFF. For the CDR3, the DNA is TGTGCCAGCAGTGATCCAGGGAGGTCTCCCGGGGAGCTGTTTTTT.

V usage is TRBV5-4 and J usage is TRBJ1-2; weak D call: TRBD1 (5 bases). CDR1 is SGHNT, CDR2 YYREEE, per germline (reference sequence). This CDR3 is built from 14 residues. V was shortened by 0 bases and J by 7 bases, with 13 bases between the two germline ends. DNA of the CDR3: TGTGCCAGCAGCTTGGGATGGACGGGGGGTGGCTACACCTTC. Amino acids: CASSLGWTGGGYTF.

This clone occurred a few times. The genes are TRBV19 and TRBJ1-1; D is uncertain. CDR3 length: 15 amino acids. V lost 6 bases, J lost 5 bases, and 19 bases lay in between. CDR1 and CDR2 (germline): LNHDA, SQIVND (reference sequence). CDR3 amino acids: CASSPGGRIRTEAFF. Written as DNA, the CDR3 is TGTGCCAGTAGCCCCGGCGGAAGGATAAGGACTGAAGCTTTCTTT.

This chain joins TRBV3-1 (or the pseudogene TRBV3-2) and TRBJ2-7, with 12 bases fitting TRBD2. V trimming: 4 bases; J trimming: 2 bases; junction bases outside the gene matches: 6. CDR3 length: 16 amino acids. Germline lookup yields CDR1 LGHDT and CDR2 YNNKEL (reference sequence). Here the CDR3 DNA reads TGTGCCAGCAGCCCTACCTCTAGCGGGGGGGCCTACGAGCAGTACTTC. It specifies CASSPTSSGGAYEQYF.

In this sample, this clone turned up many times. CDR3 in amino acids: CASSEVDSDTQYF. The CDR3 coding sequence is TGTGCCAGCAGTGAAGTAGACTCCGATACGCAGTATTTT. The V gene is TRBV6-4, the J gene TRBJ2-3; D ambiguous. The length of the CDR3 is 13 residues. The germline V gene encodes CDR1 MRHNA and CDR2 SNTAGT. V lost 3 bases, J lost 6 bases, and 10 bases lay in between.

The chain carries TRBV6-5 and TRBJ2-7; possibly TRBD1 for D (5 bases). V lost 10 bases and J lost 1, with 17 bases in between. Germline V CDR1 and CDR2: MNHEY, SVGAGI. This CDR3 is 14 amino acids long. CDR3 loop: CATLDSERSYEQYF. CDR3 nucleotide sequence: TGTGCCACCCTCGACAGTGAACGATCCTACGAGCAGTACTTC.

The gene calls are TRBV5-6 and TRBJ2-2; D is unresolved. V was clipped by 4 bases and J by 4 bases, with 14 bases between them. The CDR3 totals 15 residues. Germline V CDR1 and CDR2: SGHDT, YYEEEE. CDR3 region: CASSRNLRSTGELFF. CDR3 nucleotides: TGTGCCAGCAGCCGAAACCTCAGAAGCACCGGGGAGCTGTTTTTT.

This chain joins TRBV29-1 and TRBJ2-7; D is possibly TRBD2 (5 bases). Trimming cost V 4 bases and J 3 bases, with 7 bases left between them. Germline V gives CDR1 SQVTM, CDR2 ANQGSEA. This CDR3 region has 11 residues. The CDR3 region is CSVVRDYEQYF. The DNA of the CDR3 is TGCAGCGTTGTGAGGGACTACGAGCAGTACTTC.

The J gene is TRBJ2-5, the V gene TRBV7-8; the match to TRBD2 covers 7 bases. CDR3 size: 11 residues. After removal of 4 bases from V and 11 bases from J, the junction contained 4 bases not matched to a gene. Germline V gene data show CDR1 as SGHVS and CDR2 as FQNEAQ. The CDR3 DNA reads TGTGCCAGCAGCTCTCCGGGACTACAGTACTTC. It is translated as CASSSPGLQYF. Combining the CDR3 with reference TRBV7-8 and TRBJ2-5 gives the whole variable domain GAGVSQSPRYKVAKRGQDVALRCDPISGHVSLFWYQQALGQGPEFLTYFQNEAQLDKSGLPSDRFFAERPEGSVSTLKIQRTQQEDSAVYLCASSSPGLQYFGPGTRLLVL.

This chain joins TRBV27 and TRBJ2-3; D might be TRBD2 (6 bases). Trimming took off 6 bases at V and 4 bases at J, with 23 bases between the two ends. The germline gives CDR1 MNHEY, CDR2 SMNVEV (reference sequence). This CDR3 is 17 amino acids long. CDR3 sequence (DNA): TGTGCCAGCAGCTACCTCTCACTAGCAACGCAGGCAGATACGCAGTATTTT. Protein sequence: CASSYLSLATQADTQYF.

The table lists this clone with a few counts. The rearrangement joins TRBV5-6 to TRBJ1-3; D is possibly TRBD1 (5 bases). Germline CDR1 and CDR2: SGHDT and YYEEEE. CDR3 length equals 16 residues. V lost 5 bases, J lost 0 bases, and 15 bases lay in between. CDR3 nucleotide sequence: TGTGCCAGCAGGGCTTGGGGCGGACACTCTGGAAACACCATATATTTT. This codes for CASRAWGGHSGNTIYF.

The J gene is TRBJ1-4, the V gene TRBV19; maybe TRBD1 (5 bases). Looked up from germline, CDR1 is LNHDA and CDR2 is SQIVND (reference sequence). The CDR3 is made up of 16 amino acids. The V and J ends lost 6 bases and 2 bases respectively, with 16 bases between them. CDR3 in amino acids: CASSLIQGVTNEKLFF. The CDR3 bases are TGTGCCAGTAGCCTAATACAAGGGGTCACTAATGAAAAACTGTTTTTT.